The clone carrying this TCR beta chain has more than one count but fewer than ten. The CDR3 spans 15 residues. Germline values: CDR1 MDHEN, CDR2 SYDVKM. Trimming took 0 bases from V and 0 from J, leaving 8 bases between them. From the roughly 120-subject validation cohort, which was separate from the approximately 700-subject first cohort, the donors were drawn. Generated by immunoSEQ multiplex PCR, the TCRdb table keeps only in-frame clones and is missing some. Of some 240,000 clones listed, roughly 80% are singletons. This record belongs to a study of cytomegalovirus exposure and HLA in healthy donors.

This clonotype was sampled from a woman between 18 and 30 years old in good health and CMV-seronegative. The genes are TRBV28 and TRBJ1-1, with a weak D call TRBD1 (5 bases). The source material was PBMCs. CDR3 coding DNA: TGTGCCAGCAGTTTATGGGGGGGGATGAACACTGAAGCTTTCTTT. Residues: CASSLWGGMNTEAFF. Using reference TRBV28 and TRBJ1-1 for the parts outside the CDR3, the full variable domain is DVKVTQSSRYLVKRTGEKVFLECVQDMDHENMFWYRQDPGLGLRLIYFSYDVKMKEKGDIPEGYSVSREKKERFSLILESASTNQTSMYLCASSLWGGMNTEAFFGQGTRLTVV.